Here is one T cell receptor (beta chain) with its context. Its cognate antigen is unknown. Unmatched junction bases numbered 9, after V lost 0 bases and J lost 0 bases. Germline CDR1 SQVTM, CDR2 ANQGSEA. This CDR3 region has 17 residues. The data were taken from a study of cytomegalovirus exposure and HLA in healthy donors. Study results and caveats: A previous analysis found most TCR beta V segments productive roughly 87% or roughly 30% of the time.

In the PCR, 60 Vbeta and 13 Jbeta primers were used. Produced via immunoSEQ multiplex PCR; TCRdb's table is partial and in-frame only. The data contain about 130,000 clones, nearly 85% of them singletons. The source is a boy aged 5-17 years in good health and CMV-seronegative. The J gene is TRBJ2-3, the V gene TRBV29-1; 7 nucleotides agree with TRBD2. Sequencing used PBMCs. The CDR3 is CSVEDPSGKASTDTQYF. The CDR3 bases are TGCAGCGTTGAAGATCCTAGCGGAAAAGCTAGCACAGATACGCAGTATTTT.